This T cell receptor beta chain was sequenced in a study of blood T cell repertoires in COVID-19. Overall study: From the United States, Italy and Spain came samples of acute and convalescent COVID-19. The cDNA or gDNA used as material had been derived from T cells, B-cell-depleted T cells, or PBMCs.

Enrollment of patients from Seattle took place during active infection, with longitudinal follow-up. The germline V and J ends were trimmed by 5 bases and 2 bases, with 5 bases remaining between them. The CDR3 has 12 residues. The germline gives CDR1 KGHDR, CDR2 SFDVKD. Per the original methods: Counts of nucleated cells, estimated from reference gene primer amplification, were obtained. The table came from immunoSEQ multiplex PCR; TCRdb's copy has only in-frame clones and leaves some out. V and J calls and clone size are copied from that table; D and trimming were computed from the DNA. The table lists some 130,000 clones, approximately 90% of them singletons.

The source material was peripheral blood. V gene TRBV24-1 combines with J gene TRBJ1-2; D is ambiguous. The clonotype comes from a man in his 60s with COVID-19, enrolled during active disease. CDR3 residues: CATSAQNYGYTF. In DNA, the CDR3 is TGTGCCACCAGTGCCCAAAACTATGGCTACACCTTC.